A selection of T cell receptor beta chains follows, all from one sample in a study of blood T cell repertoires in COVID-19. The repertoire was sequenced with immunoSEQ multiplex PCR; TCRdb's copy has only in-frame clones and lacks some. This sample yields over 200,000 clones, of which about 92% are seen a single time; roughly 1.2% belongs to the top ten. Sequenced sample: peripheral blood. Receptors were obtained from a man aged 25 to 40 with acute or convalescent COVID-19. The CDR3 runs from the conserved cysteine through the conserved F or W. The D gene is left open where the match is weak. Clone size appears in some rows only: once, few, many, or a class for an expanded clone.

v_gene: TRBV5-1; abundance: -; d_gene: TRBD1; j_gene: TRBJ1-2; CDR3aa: CASSLGGTGDYGYTF; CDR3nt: TGCGCCAGCAGCTTGGGAGGGACAGGAGACTATGGCTACACCTTC
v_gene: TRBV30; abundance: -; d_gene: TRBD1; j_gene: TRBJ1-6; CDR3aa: CAWSAVQGLRSPLHF; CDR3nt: TGTGCCTGGAGTGCAGTACAGGGGTTGCGGTCACCCCTCCACTTT
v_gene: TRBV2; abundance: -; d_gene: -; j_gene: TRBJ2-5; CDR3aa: CASTIHLPGQETQYF; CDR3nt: TGTGCCAGCACCATCCACTTGCCGGGCCAAGAGACCCAGTACTTC
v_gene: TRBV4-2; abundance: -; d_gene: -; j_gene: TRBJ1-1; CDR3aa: CASSQDLSPNTEAFF; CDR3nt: TGTGCCAGCAGCCAAGACCTATCGCCTAACACTGAAGCTTTCTTT
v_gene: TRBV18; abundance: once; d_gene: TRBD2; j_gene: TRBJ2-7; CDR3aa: CASSLGTSGYEQYF; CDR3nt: TGTGCCAGCTCACTAGGGACTAGCGGCTACGAGCAGTACTTC
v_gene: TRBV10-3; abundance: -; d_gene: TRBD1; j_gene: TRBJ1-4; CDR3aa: CAISAQGAGLNEKLFF; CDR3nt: TGTGCCATCAGTGCACAGGGGGCGGGTTTAAATGAAAAACTGTTTTTT
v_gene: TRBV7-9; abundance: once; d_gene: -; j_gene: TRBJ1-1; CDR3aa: CASRSVNTEAFF; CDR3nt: TGTGCCAGCCGTTCTGTCAACACTGAAGCTTTCTTT
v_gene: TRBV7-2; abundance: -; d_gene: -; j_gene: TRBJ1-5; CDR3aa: CASSVPGYQPQHF; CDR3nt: TGTGCCAGCAGCGTTCCAGGTTATCAGCCCCAGCATTTT
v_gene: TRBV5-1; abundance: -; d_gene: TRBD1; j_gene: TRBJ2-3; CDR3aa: CASARDRVTDTQYF; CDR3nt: TGCGCCAGCGCCCGGGACAGGGTGACAGATACGCAGTATTTT
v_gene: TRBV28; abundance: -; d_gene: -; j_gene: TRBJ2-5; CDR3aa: CASSSGTVETQYF; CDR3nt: TGTGCCAGCAGTTCCGGCACAGTCGAGACCCAGTACTTC
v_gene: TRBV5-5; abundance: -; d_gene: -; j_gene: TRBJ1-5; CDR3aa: CASSTGGRDNQPQHF; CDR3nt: TGTGCCAGCAGCACGGGCGGGAGGGACAATCAGCCCCAGCATTTT
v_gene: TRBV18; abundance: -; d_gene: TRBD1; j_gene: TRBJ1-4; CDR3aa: CASSPGQGAEKLFF; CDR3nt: TGTGCCAGCTCACCGGGACAGGGGGCGGAAAAACTGTTTTTT
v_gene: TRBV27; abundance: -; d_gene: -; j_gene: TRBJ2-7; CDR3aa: CASKGRVYEQYF; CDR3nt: TGTGCCAGCAAGGGCAGGGTCTACGAGCAGTACTTC
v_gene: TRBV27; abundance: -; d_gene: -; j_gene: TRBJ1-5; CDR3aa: CASSAREDQPQHF; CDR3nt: TGTGCCAGCAGTGCCCGTGAGGATCAGCCCCAGCATTTT
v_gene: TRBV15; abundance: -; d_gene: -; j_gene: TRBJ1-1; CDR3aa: CATSREGRGTEAFF; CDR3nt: TGTGCCACCAGCAGAGAGGGGCGGGGGACTGAAGCTTTCTTT
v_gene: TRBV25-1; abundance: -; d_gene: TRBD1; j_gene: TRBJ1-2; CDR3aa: CASSDPRRGRDYGYTF; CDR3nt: TGTGCCAGCAGTGACCCCCGAAGGGGGCGTGACTATGGCTACACCTTC
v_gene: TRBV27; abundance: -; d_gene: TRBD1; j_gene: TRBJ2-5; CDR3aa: CASGGQGAPSGETQYF; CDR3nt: TGTGCCAGTGGCGGACAGGGGGCCCCGTCAGGGGAGACCCAGTACTTC
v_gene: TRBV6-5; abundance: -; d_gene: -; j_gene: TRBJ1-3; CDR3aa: CASSYSITDSRNTIYF; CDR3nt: TGTGCCAGCAGTTACTCGATCACAGATAGTAGAAACACCATATATTTT
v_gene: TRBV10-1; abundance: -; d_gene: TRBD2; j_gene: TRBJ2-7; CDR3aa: CARLGSQAGFAYEQYF; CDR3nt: TGCGCCAGACTAGGGAGTCAAGCGGGGTTTGCCTACGAGCAGTACTTC
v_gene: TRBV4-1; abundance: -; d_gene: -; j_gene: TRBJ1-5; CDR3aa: CASSPPAAEPQHF; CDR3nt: TGCGCCAGCAGCCCACCGGCGGCGGAGCCCCAGCATTTT
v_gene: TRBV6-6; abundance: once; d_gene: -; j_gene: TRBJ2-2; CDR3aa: CASSTKVDTGELFF; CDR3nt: TGTGCCAGCAGCACAAAAGTTGATACCGGGGAGCTGTTTTTT
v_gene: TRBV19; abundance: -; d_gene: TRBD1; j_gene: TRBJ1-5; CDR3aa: CASSIEGTVGNQPQHF; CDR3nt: TGTGCCAGTAGTATAGAGGGGACAGTCGGCAATCAGCCCCAGCATTTT
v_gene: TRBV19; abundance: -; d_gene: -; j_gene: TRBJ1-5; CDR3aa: CASSIQYSNQPQHF; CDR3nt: TGTGCCAGTAGTATACAGTATAGCAATCAGCCCCAGCATTTT
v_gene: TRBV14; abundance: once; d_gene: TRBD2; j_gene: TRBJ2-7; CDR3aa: CASSPTGGGQRVQYF; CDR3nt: TGTGCCAGCAGCCCAACGGGCGGGGGGCAGCGTGTGCAGTACTTC
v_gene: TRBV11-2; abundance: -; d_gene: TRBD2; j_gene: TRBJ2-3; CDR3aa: CASRRGRGGKDTQYF; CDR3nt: TGTGCCAGCAGACGTGGGCGGGGGGGCAAAGATACGCAGTATTTT
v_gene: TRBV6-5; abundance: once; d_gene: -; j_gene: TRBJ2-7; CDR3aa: CASRRPGSYEQYF; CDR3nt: TGTGCCAGCAGGCGACCGGGATCCTACGAGCAGTACTTC
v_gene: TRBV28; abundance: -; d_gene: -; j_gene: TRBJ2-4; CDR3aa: CASSSPTSGTKNIQYF; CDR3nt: TGTGCCAGCAGTTCCCCGACAAGCGGAACCAAAAACATTCAGTACTTC
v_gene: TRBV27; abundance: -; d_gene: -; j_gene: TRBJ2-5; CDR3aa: CASSLIAGIQETQYF; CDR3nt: TGTGCCAGCAGTTTAATAGCAGGGATCCAAGAGACCCAGTACTTC
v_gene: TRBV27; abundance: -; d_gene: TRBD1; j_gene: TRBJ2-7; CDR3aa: CASALTGTGFLKQYF; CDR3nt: TGTGCCAGCGCACTAACCGGGACAGGGTTTCTCAAGCAGTACTTC
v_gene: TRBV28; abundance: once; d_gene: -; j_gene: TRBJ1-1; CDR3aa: CASSKGQNTEAFF; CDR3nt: TGTGCCAGCAGTAAGGGGCAGAACACTGAAGCTTTCTTT
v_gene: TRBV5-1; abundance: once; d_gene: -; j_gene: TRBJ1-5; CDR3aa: CASSFGSNQPQHF; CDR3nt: TGCGCCAGCAGCTTTGGCAGCAATCAGCCCCAGCATTTT
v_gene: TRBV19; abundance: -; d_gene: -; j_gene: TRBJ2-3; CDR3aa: CASSLMRTSSTDTQYF; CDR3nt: TGTGCCAGTAGCCTAATGAGGACATCTTCCACAGATACGCAGTATTTT
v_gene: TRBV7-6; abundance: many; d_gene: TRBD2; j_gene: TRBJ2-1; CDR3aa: CASSLGLASRNEQFF; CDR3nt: TGTGCCAGCAGCTTAGGACTAGCGAGCCGCAATGAGCAGTTCTTC
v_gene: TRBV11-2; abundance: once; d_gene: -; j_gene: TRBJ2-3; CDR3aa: CASSFAPDTDTQYF; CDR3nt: TGTGCCAGCAGCTTTGCCCCAGACACAGATACGCAGTATTTT
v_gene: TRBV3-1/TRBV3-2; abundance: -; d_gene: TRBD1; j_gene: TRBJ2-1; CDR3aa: CASSHRQGAMNEQFF; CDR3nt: TGTGCCAGCAGCCACCGACAGGGGGCCATGAATGAGCAGTTCTTC
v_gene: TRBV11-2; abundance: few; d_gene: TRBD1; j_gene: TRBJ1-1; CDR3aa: CASRGQAITEAFF; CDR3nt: TGTGCCAGCAGGGGACAGGCGATCACTGAAGCTTTCTTT
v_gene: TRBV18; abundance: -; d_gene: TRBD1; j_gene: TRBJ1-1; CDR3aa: CASSPPEGARTEAFF; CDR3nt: TGTGCCAGCTCACCACCGGAGGGGGCGCGGACTGAAGCTTTCTTT
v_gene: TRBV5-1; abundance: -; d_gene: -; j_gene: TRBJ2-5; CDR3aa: CASSYLGQGVLETQYF; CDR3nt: TGCGCCAGCAGCTACCTGGGGCAGGGTGTATTGGAGACCCAGTACTTC
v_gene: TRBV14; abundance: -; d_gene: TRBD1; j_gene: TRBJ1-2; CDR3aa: CASSSSSGTGNGYTF; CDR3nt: TGTGCCAGCAGCTCCAGCTCTGGGACAGGGAATGGCTACACCTTC
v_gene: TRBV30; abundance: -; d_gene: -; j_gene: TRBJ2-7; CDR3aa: CAWVPHTSYEQYF; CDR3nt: TGTGCCTGGGTCCCCCACACATCCTACGAGCAGTACTTC
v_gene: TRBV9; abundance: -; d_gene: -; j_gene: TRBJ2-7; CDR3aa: CASSVGGAIRHEQYF; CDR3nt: TGTGCCAGCAGCGTGGGCGGGGCAATCCGCCACGAGCAGTACTTC
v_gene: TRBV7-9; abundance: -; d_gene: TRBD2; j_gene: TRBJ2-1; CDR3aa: CASSSGGGAHEQFF; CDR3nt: TGTGCCAGCAGCTCGGGGGGAGGGGCCCATGAGCAGTTCTTC
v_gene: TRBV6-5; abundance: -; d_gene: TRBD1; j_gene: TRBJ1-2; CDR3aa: CASSYSGQVRRGYTF; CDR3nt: TGTGCCAGCAGTTACTCGGGACAGGTCCGGCGGGGCTACACCTTC
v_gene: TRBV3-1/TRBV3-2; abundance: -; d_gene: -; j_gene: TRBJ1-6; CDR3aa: CASSPAGWNSPLHF; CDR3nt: TGTGCCAGCAGCCCAGCAGGATGGAATTCACCCCTCCACTTT
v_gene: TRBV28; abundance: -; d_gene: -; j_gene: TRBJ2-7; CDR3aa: CASTSPPYEQYF; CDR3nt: TGTGCCAGCACTTCTCCCCCCTACGAGCAGTACTTC